These T cell receptor beta chains were read from a single sample in a study of control samples from healthy donors and cancer patients. Assay used: immunoSEQ multiplex PCR; TCRdb lists only in-frame clones, some missing. Among fewer than 150,000 clones listed, 91% were seen once. The material sequenced was blood. The receptors were gathered from a woman between 18 and 30 years old in good health. CDR3s include the opening cysteine and the closing phenylalanine or tryptophan. The order of the fields is V gene, clone size, J gene, D gene, CDR3 protein, CDR3 DNA. The D gene is left open where the match is weak. Clone size is given for some rows only: seen once, a few or many times, or a class if the clone is expanded.

>TRBV4-1|NA|TRBJ1-2|NA
CASSQDWYSITGGYTF
TGCGCCAGCAGCCAAGATTGGTACAGCATCACGGGAGGCTACACCTTC
>TRBV4-2|NA|TRBJ1-5|NA
CASSRGILSGTPFRNQPQHF
TGTGCCAGCAGCCGAGGGATCTTATCCGGAACACCTTTCCGCAATCAGCCCCAGCATTTT
>TRBV28|once|TRBJ2-3|TRBD1
CASSFRGTGTGSADTQYF
TGTGCCAGCAGTTTCAGGGGGACCGGGACAGGGTCAGCTGATACGCAGTATTTT
>TRBV15|NA|TRBJ2-1|TRBD1
CATSREAGRGQASEQFF
TGTGCCACCAGCAGAGAGGCAGGACGCGGACAGGCAAGTGAGCAGTTCTTC
>TRBV7-2|NA|TRBJ2-5|NA
CACSRGGQQETQYF
TGTGCCTGCTCCAGGGGGGGCCAACAAGAGACCCAGTACTTC
>TRBV7-3|NA|TRBJ2-3|TRBD2
CASSASLAGGPIDTQYF
TGTGCCAGCAGCGCATCACTAGCGGGAGGGCCGATAGATACGCAGTATTTT
>TRBV5-1|NA|TRBJ2-5|NA
CASSLGGGMAETQYF
TGCGCCAGCAGCTTGGGGGGCGGGATGGCGGAGACCCAGTACTTC
>TRBV7-9|NA|TRBJ1-1|NA
CASSLARDSEAFF
TGTGCCAGCAGCTTAGCCAGGGATAGTGAAGCTTTCTTT
>TRBV7-9|few|TRBJ1-6|NA
CASSLGPFSPYSPLHF
TGTGCCAGCAGCCTTGGACCGTTCTCCCCCTATTCACCCCTCCACTTT
>TRBV5-1|NA|TRBJ1-4|NA
CASSQNRNEKLFF
TGCGCCAGCAGCCAAAACAGGAATGAAAAACTGTTTTTT
>TRBV2|once|TRBJ2-7|TRBD2
CASSESGGYEQYF
TGTGCCAGCAGTGAATCGGGGGGTTACGAGCAGTACTTC
>TRBV10-3|NA|TRBJ2-1|NA
CALSPGLGHEQFF
TGTGCCTTATCTCCGGGACTTGGGCATGAGCAGTTCTTC
>TRBV7-2|NA|TRBJ2-5|NA
CASSLGFSQETQYF
TGTGCCAGCAGCTTAGGTTTCTCCCAAGAGACCCAGTACTTC
>TRBV6-6|NA|TRBJ2-7|TRBD1
CASSTSTGSNYYEQYF
TGTGCCAGCAGTACCTCGACAGGGTCCAACTACTACGAGCAGTACTTC